This T cell receptor beta chain was sequenced for a study of cytomegalovirus exposure and HLA in healthy donors. The CDR3 loop spans 14 amino acids. Trimming cost V 5 bases and J 6 bases; bases outside gene matches: 6. Germline loops: CDR1 SEHNR, CDR2 FQNEAQ (reference sequence). In the PCR, 60 Vbeta and 13 Jbeta primers were used. Assay: immunoSEQ multiplex PCR; the TCRdb copy retains only in-frame clones and omits some. The data hold some 190,000 clones, with approximately 80% observed a single time. The rearrangement links TRBV7-9 to TRBJ1-5, with 8 bases identical to TRBD1. The source of this sequence is a girl aged 10 to 17 in good health and CMV-seropositive. Sample: PBMCs. This CDR3 reads CASSPGQGTQPQHF. Here the CDR3 DNA reads TGTGCCAGCAGCCCTGGACAGGGAACTCAGCCCCAGCATTTT.